The 2 T cell receptor beta chains presented below share a single source sample, sequenced in a study of cytomegalovirus exposure and HLA in healthy donors. The repertoire was sequenced with immunoSEQ multiplex PCR; TCRdb's copy has only in-frame clones and lacks some. The table lists tens of thousands of clones, around 94% of them singletons. The sample taken for sequencing was PBMCs. These receptors all come from a man between 18 and 29 years old in good health and CMV-seronegative.

This rearrangement joins TRBV29-1 to TRBJ1-1; the match to TRBD1 covers 7 bases. J gave up 4 bases and V 1 base, and 6 bases lay outside the gene matches. Germline CDR1 reads SQVTM; CDR2 reads ANQGSEA. The CDR3 is 14 residues long. The CDR3 loop is CSVEAFTGVTEAFF. CDR3 coding DNA: TGCAGCGTTGAAGCCTTCACAGGGGTCACTGAAGCTTTCTTT.

The V call is TRBV7-9, the J call TRBJ1-1; 7 nucleotides match TRBD1. This CDR3 has 15 amino acids. CDR1 and CDR2 (germline): SEHNR, FQNEAQ (reference sequence). The V and J ends lost 4 bases and 1 base, in that order; junction bases with no gene match: 6. CDR3 bases: TGTGCCAGCAGCTCCAGACAGGGAAAGAACACTGAAGCTTTCTTT. Amino acid sequence: CASSSRQGKNTEAFF.